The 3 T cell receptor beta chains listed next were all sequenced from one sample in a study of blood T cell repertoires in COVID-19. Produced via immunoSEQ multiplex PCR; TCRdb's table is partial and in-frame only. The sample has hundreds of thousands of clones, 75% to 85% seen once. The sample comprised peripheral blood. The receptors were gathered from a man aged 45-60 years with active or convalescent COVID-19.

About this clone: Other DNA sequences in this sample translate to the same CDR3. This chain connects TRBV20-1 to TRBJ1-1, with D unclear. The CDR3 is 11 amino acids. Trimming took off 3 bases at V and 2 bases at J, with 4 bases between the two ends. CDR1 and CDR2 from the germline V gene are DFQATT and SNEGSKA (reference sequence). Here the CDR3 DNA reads TGCAGTGCTAGGGGCAACACTGAAGCTTTCTTT. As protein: CSARGNTEAFF.

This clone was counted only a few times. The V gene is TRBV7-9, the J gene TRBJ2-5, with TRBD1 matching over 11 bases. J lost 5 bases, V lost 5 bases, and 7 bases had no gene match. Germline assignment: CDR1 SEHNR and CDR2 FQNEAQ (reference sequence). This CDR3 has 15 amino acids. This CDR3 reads CASSHRDRGVETQYF. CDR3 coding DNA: TGTGCCAGCAGCCACCGGGACAGGGGGGTGGAGACCCAGTACTTC.

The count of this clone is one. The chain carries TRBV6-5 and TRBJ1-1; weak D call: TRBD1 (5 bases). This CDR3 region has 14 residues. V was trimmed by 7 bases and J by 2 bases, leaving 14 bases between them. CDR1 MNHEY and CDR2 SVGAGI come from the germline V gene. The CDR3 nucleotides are TGTGCCAGCACCCCGGGAGACAGCAACACTGAAGCTTTCTTT. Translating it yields CASTPGDSNTEAFF.